A single sample is the source of the 16 T cell receptor beta chains below, sequenced in a study of cytomegalovirus exposure and HLA in healthy donors. Primers for the PCR totalled 60 Vbeta and 13 Jbeta. Sequencing was performed with immunoSEQ multiplex PCR; in TCRdb, only in-frame clones are kept and a portion is missing. This sample yields about 200,000 clones, of which about 88% are seen a single time; roughly 1.9% belongs to the top ten. The sample comprised PBMCs. The source is a woman aged 18-29 years in good health and CMV-seronegative.

The V and J genes are TRBV7-2 and TRBJ2-2; TRBD1 matches 10 bases. The CDR3 contains 13 residues. After removal of 5 bases from V and 7 bases from J, the junction contained 1 base not matched to a gene. The germline gives CDR1 SGHTA, CDR2 FQGNSA. The CDR3 loop is CASSGQGGGELFF. CDR3 DNA sequence: TGTGCCAGCAGCGGACAGGGGGGCGGGGAGCTGTTTTTT. The whole variable domain, remainder taken from reference TRBV7-2 and TRBJ2-2, is GAGVSQSPSNKVTEKGKDVELRCDPISGHTALYWYRQSLGQGLEFLIYFQGNSAPDKSGLPSDRFSAERTGGSVSTLTIQRTQQEDSAVYLCASSGQGGGELFFGEGSRLTVL.

The chain uses TRBV19 and TRBJ2-7; a possible D gene is TRBD1 (6 bases). V was cut by 3 bases and J by 5 bases, with 17 bases left in between. Germline V lookup: CDR1 LNHDA, CDR2 SQIVND (reference sequence). The CDR3 loop spans 15 amino acids. CDR3 in amino acids: CASSMTAQGWHEQYF. Here the CDR3 DNA reads TGTGCCAGTAGTATGACAGCGCAGGGGTGGCACGAGCAGTACTTC.

The V and J genes are TRBV6-5 and TRBJ2-7; 10 bases are shared with TRBD2. The CDR3 sequence is 16 residues long. V trimming: 4 bases; J trimming: 0 bases; junction bases outside the gene matches: 6. Per germline, CDR1 MNHEY and CDR2 SVGAGI. The DNA of the CDR3 is TGTGCCAGCAGTTCCCTAGCGGGAGAACGCTCCTACGAGCAGTACTTC. Amino acids: CASSSLAGERSYEQYF.

The gene calls are TRBV4-1 and TRBJ1-4, with TRBD1 as a possible D gene (5 bases). V lost 4 bases, J lost 3 bases, and 9 bases lay in between. The CDR3 length is 14 residues. The germline V gene encodes CDR1 MGHRA and CDR2 YSYEKL. CDR3 nucleotides: TGCGCCAGCAGCCCGACAGTCCCTAATGAAAAACTGTTTTTT. This gives the protein CASSPTVPNEKLFF.

The chain uses TRBV27 and TRBJ2-7; 10 bases align to TRBD1. Germline CDR1 and CDR2: MNHEY and SMNVEV (reference sequence). The CDR3 is 16 amino acids. V dropped 5 bases and J dropped 3; count of bases not matched to a gene: 10. CDR3 nucleotide sequence: TGTGCCAGCAGTATACCGACAGGGGGCGACAGCTACGAGCAGTACTTC. Encoded protein: CASSIPTGGDSYEQYF.

V is TRBV4-2 and J is TRBJ1-6, with 10 positions matching TRBD1. The CDR3 totals 14 residues. CDR1 and CDR2 from the germline V gene are LGHNA and YNFKEQ. Trimming took 4 bases from V and 9 from J; bases not matched to a gene: 3. The CDR3 is CASSRQGAGSPLHF. The CDR3 DNA reads as TGTGCCAGCAGCCGACAGGGGGCAGGTTCACCCCTCCACTTT.

This chain joins TRBV27 and TRBJ2-7, with D unclear. CDR1 is MNHEY, CDR2 SMNVEV, per germline (reference sequence). The CDR3 consists of 11 residues. V lost 7 bases and J 3 bases, leaving 7 bases between the germline ends. CDR3 loop: CASKTLYEQYF. The CDR3 nucleotides read TGTGCCAGCAAGACACTCTACGAGCAGTACTTC.

The chain has TRBV9 and TRBJ1-4; D is unresolved. The CDR3 loop spans 13 amino acids. Germline V CDR1 and CDR2: SGDLS, YYNGEE. V was shortened by 0 bases and J by 5 bases, with 5 bases between the two germline ends. In DNA, the CDR3 is TGTGCCAGCAGCGTAGACTTAAATGAAAAACTGTTTTTT. It translates to CASSVDLNEKLFF.

The chain carries TRBV28 and TRBJ1-5; 7 positions agree with TRBD1. The CDR3 has 13 residues. Germline V lookup: CDR1 MDHEN, CDR2 SYDVKM. V shed 6 bases, J shed 3 bases, and the junction held 2 bases outside the gene matches. The CDR3 sequence is CASRDRLNQPQHF. The CDR3 DNA is TGTGCCAGCAGGGACAGGCTCAATCAGCCCCAGCATTTT. Together with reference TRBV28 and TRBJ1-5, the CDR3 gives the full variable domain: DVKVTQSSRYLVKRTGEKVFLECVQDMDHENMFWYRQDPGLGLRLIYFSYDVKMKEKGDIPEGYSVSREKKERFSLILESASTNQTSMYLCASRDRLNQPQHFGDGTRLSIL.

This chain uses TRBV6-5 with TRBJ1-2; tentatively, D is TRBD1 (5 bases). There are 14 residues in the CDR3. Germline lookup yields CDR1 MNHEY and CDR2 SVGAGI. V was cut by 0 bases and J by 4 bases, with 9 bases left in between. The CDR3 loop reads CASSYSEGPYGYTF. CDR3 DNA sequence: TGTGCCAGCAGTTACTCGGAGGGACCCTATGGCTACACCTTC.

V usage is TRBV5-4 and J usage is TRBJ2-5; 13 nucleotides agree with TRBD2. The CDR3 totals 17 residues. The V segment lost 4 bases and the J segment 5 bases; nucleotides outside the gene matches: 11. The germline V gene encodes CDR1 SGHNT and CDR2 YYREEE (reference sequence). The CDR3 protein is CASSLGLAGATRETQYF. The CDR3 nucleotides read TGTGCCAGCAGCCTAGGACTAGCGGGAGCGACAAGGGAGACCCAGTACTTC. The whole variable domain, remainder taken from reference TRBV5-4 and TRBJ2-5, is ETGVTQSPTHLIKTRGQQVTLRCSSQSGHNTVSWYQQALGQGPQFIFQYYREEENGRGNFPPRFSGLQFPNYSSELNVNALELDDSALYLCASSLGLAGATRETQYFGPGTRLLVL.

The gene calls are TRBV11-2 and TRBJ2-3, with 11 bases that match TRBD2. With V trimmed by 6 bases and J by 0 bases, 5 bases remained unmatched. This CDR3 has 16 residues. The germline CDR1 and CDR2 sequences are SGHAT and FQNNGV. The CDR3 loop reads CASSYLAGGSTDTQYF. The CDR3 bases are TGTGCCAGCAGTTACTTAGCGGGAGGGAGCACAGATACGCAGTATTTT.

The chain uses TRBV7-2 and TRBJ2-3, with TRBD2 matching over 8 bases. CDR1 and CDR2 (germline): SGHTA, FQGNSA. The CDR3 loop spans 17 amino acids. J lost 1 base, V lost 1 base, and 7 bases had no gene match. Here the CDR3 reads CASSLELAVYGTDTQYF. The DNA for the CDR3 is TGTGCCAGCAGCTTAGAACTAGCGGTTTATGGCACAGATACGCAGTATTTT. Full variable domain (missing parts from reference TRBV7-2 and TRBJ2-3): GAGVSQSPSNKVTEKGKDVELRCDPISGHTALYWYRQSLGQGLEFLIYFQGNSAPDKSGLPSDRFSAERTGGSVSTLTIQRTQQEDSAVYLCASSLELAVYGTDTQYFGPGTRLTVL.

The genes are TRBV7-9 and TRBJ2-3, with 7 bases matching TRBD1. V lost 5 bases to trimming and J lost 4 bases; unmatched junction nucleotides: 9. Germline CDR1 reads SEHNR; CDR2 reads FQNEAQ (reference sequence). This CDR3 is built from 15 residues. The CDR3 DNA reads as TGTGCCAGCAGCCCACCCGGGACAGACCCAGATACGCAGTATTTT. Amino acid sequence: CASSPPGTDPDTQYF.

The chain joins TRBV7-6 to TRBJ2-7, with D maybe TRBD2 (5 bases). The ends were cut back, 2 bases at V and 2 bases at J, with 10 bases in the middle. This CDR3 region has 14 residues. Per germline, CDR1 SGHVS and CDR2 FNYEAQ. The CDR3 loop reads CASSLTDSTYEQYF. The CDR3 DNA reads TGTGCCAGCAGCTTAACGGACTCAACCTACGAGCAGTACTTC.

The chain employs TRBV6-5 and TRBJ2-7, with TRBD1 identical over 9 bases. Unmatched junction bases numbered 3, after V lost 3 bases and J lost 0 bases. The CDR3 runs 15 residues. The germline V gene has CDR1 MNHEY and CDR2 SVGAGI. The CDR3 sequence is CASSYGQGSSYEQYF. The CDR3 DNA is TGTGCCAGCAGTTATGGACAGGGGAGCTCCTACGAGCAGTACTTC.